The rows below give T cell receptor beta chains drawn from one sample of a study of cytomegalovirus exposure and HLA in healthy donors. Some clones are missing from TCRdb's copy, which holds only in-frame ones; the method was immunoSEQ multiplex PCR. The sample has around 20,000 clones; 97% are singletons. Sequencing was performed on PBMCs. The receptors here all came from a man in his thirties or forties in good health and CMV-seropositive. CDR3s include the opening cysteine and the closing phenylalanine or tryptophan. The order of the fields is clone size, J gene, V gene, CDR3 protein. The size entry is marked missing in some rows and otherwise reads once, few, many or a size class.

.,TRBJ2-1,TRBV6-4,CASRSQGLANEQFF
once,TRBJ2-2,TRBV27,CASSLGSAPGELFF
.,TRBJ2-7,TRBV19,CASARDVSGSYEQYF
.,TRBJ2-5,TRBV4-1,CASSRLAGGQETQYF
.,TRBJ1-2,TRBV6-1,CASSPGQAANYGYTF
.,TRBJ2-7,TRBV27,CASSLAPGYEQYF
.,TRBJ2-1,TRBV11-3,CASSPGVGSYNEQFF
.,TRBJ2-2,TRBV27,CASKQGVDWTGELFF
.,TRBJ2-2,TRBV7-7,CASSLGGRDTGELFF
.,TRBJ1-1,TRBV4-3,CASSNGLRRANTEAFF
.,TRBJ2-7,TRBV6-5,CASQGDSPPYEQYF
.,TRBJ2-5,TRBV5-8,CASSPWTSGQETQYF
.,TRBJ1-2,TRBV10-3,CAISELLNYGYTF